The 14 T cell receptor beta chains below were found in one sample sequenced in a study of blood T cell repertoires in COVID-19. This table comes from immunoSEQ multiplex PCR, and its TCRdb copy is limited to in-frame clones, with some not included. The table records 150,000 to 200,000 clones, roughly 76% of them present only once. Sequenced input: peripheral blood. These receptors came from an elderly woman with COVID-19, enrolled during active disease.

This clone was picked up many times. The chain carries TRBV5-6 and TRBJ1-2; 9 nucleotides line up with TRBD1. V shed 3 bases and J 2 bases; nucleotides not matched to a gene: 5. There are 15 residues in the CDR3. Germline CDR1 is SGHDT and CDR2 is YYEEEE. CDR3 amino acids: CASSWGGQGNYGYTF. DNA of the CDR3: TGTGCCAGCAGCTGGGGGGGACAGGGAAACTATGGCTACACCTTC. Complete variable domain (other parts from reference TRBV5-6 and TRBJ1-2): DAGVTQSPTHLIKTRGQQVTLRCSPKSGHDTVSWYQQALGQGPQFIFQYYEEEERQRGNFPDRFSGHQFPNYSSELNVNALLLGDSALYLCASSWGGQGNYGYTFGSGTRLTVV.

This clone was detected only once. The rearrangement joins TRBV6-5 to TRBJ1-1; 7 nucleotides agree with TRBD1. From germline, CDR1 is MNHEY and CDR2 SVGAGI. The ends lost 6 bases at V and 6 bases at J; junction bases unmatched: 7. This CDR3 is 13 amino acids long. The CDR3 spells CASRKDRRAEAFF. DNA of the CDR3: TGTGCCAGCAGGAAGGACAGGAGGGCTGAAGCTTTCTTT.

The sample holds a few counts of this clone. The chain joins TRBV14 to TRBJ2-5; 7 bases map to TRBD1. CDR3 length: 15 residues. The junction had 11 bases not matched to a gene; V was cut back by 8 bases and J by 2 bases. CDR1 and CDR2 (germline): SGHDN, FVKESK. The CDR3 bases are TGTGCCAGCGGATTGACAGGGACCGATCAAGAGACCCAGTACTTC. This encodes CASGLTGTDQETQYF.

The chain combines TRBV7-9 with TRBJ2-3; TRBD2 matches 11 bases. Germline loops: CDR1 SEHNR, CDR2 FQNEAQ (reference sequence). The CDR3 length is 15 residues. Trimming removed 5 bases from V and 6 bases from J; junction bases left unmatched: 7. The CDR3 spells CASSPLAGVKDTQYF. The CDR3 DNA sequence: TGTGCCAGCAGCCCACTAGCGGGGGTTAAGGATACGCAGTATTTT.

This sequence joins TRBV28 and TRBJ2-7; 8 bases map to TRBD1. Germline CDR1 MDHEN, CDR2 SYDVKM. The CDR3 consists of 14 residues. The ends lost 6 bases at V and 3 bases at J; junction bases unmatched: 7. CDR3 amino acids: CASRDTGGIYEQYF. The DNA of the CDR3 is TGTGCCAGCAGGGATACAGGGGGGATCTACGAGCAGTACTTC.

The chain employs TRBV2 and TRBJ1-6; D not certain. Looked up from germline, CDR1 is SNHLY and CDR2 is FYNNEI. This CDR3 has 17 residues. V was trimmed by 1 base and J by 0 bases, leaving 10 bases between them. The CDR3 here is CASSEVGSSSYNSPLHF. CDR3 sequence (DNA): TGTGCCAGCAGTGAAGTGGGCTCCAGCTCCTATAATTCACCCCTCCACTTT.

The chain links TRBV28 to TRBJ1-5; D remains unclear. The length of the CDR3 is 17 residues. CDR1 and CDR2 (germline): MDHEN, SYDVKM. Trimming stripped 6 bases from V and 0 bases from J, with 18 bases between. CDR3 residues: CASRALQKFYSNQPQHF. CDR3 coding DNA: TGTGCCAGCAGGGCCCTCCAAAAGTTTTATAGCAATCAGCCCCAGCATTTT.

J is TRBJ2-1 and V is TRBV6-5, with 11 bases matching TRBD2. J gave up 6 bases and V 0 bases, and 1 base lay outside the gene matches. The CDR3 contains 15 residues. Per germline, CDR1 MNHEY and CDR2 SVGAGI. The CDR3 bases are TGTGCCAGCAGTTACTCTAGCGGGAGGGGCAATGAGCAGTTCTTC. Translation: CASSYSSGRGNEQFF.

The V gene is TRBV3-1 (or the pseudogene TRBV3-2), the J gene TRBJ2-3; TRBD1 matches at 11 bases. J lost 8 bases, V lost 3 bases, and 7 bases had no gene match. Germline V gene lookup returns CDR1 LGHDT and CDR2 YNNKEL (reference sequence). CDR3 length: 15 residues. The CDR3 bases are TGTGCCAGCAGCCATGGGACAGGGGGGGAGGTTACGCAGTATTTT. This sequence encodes CASSHGTGGEVTQYF.

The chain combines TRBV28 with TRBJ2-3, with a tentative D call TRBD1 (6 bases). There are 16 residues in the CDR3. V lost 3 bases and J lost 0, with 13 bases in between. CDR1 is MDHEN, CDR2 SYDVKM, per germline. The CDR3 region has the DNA TGTGCCAGCAGTTTTTTTCAGGGGATTAGCACAGATACGCAGTATTTT. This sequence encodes CASSFFQGISTDTQYF.

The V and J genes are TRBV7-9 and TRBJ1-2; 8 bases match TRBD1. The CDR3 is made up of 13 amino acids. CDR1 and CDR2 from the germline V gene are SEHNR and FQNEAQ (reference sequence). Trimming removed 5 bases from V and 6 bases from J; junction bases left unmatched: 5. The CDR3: CASSKTGADGYTF. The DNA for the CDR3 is TGTGCCAGCAGCAAGACAGGGGCGGATGGCTACACCTTC.

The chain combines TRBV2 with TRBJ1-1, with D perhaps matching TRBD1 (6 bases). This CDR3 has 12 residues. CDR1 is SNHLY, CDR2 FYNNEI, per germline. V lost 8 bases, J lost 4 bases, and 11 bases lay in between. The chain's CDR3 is CASGTTPTEAFF. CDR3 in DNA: TGTGCCAGCGGGACAACACCCACTGAAGCTTTCTTT.

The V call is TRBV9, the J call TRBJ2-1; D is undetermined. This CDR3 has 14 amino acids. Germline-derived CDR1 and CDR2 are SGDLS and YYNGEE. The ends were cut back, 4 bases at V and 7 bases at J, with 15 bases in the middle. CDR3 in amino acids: CASSHSSSMNEQFF. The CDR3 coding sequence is TGTGCCAGCAGCCACTCGAGTAGCATGAATGAGCAGTTCTTC. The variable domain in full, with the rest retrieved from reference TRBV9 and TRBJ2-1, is DSGVTQTPKHLITATGQRVTLRCSPRSGDLSVYWYQQSLDQGLQFLIQYYNGEERAKGNILERFSAQQFPDLHSELNLSSLELGDSALYFCASSHSSSMNEQFFGPGTRLTVL.

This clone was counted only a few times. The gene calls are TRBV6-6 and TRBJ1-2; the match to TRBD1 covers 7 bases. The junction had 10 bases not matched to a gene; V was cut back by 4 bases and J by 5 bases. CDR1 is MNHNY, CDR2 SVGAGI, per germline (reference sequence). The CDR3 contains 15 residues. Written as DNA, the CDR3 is TGTGCCAGCAGTTTAACCCGACAGGGAGGTTATGGCTACACCTTC. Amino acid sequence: CASSLTRQGGYGYTF.